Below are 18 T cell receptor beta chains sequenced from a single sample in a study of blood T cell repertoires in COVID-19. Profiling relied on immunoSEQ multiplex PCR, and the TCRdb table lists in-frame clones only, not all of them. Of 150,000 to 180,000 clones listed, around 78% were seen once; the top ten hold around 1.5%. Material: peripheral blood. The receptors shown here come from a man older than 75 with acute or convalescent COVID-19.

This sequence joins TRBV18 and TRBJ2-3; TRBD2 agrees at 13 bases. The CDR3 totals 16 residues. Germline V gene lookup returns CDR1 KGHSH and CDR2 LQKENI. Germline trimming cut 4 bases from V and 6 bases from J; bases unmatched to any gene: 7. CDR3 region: CASSLRLAGGTDTQYF. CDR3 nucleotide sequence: TGTGCCAGCTCACTCCGACTAGCGGGGGGAACGGATACGCAGTATTTT.

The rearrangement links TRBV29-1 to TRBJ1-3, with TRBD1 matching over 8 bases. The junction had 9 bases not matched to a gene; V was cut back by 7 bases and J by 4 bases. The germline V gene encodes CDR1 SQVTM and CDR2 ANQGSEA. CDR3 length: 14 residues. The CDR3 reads CSAYQGAGGNTIYF. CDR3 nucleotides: TGCAGCGCGTATCAGGGGGCGGGCGGAAACACCATATATTTT.

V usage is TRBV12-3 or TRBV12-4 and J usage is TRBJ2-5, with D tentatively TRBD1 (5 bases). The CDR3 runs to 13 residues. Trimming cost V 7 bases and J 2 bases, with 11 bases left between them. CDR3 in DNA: TGTGCCAGCACCATGACAGTTCAAGAGACCCAGTACTTC. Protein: CASTMTVQETQYF.

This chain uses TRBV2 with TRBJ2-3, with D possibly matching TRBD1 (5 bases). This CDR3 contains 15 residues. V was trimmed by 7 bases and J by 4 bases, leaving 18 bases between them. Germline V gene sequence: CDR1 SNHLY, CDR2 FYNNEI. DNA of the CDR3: TGTGCCAGCACTCCGAGGACACGACTCGCAGATACGCAGTATTTT. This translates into CASTPRTRLADTQYF. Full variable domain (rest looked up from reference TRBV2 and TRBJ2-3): EPEVTQTPSHQVTQMGQEVILRCVPISNHLYFYWYRQILGQKVEFLVSFYNNEISEKSEIFDDQFSVERPDGSNFTLKIRSTKLEDSAMYFCASTPRTRLADTQYFGPGTRLTVL.

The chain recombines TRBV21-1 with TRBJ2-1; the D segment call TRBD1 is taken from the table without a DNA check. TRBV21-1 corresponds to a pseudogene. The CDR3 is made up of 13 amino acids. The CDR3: CASSTSRTGVTFF. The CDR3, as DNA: TGTGCCAGCAGCACCTCGAGGACAGGGGTCACGTTCTTC.

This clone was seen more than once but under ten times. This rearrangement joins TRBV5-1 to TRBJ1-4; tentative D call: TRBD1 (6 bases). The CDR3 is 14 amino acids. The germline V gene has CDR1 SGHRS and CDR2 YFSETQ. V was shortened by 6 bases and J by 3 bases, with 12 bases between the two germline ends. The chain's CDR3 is CASKTTGSNEKLFF. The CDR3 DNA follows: TGCGCCAGCAAAACGACAGGATCTAATGAAAAACTGTTTTTT.

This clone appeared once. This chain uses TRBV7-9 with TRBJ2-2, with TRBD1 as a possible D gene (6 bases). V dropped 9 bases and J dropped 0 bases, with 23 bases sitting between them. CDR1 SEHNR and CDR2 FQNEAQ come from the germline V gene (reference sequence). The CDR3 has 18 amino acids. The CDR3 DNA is TGTGCCAGACATCCCATGACAGGTGGAAGGGCGAACACCGGGGAGCTGTTTTTT. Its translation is CARHPMTGGRANTGELFF.

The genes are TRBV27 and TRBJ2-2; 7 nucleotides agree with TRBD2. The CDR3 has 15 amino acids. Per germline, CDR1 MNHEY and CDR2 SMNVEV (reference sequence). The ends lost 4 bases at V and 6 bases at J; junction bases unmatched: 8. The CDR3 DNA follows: TGTGCCAGCAGTTGGGGGACTATCGCGGCCGGGGAGCTGTTTTTT. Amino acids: CASSWGTIAAGELFF.

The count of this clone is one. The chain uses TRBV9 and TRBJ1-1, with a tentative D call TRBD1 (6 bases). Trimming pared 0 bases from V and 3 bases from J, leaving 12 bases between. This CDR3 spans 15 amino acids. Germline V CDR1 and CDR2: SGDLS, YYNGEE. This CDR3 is CASSVVGGADTEAFF. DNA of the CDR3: TGTGCCAGCAGCGTAGTCGGGGGGGCGGACACTGAAGCTTTCTTT. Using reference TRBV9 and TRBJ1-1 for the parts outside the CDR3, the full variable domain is DSGVTQTPKHLITATGQRVTLRCSPRSGDLSVYWYQQSLDQGLQFLIQYYNGEERAKGNILERFSAQQFPDLHSELNLSSLELGDSALYFCASSVVGGADTEAFFGQGTRLTVV.

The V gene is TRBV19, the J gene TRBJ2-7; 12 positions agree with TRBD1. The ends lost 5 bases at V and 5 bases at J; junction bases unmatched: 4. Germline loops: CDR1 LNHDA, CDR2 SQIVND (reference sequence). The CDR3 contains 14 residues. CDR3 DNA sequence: TGTGCCAGTAGTTGGGACAGGGGGCTAGACGAGCAGTACTTC. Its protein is CASSWDRGLDEQYF. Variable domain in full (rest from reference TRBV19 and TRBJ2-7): DGGITQSPKYLFRKEGQNVTLSCEQNLNHDAMYWYRQDPGQGLRLIYYSQIVNDFQKGDIAEGYSVSREKKESFPLTVTSAQKNPTAFYLCASSWDRGLDEQYFGPGTRLTVT.

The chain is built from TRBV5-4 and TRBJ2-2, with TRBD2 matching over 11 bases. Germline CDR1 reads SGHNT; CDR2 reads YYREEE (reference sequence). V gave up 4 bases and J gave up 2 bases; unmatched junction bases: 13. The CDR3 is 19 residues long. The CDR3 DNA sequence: TGTGCCAGCAGCCCCGGGGTAGCGGGGGGGCAGGTTAACACCGGGGAGCTGTTTTTT. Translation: CASSPGVAGGQVNTGELFF.

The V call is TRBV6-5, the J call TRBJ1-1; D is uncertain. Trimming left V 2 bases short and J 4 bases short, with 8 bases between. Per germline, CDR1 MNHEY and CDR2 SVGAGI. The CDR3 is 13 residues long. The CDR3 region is CASSYRRATEAFF. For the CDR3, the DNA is TGTGCCAGCAGTTACCGTCGAGCCACTGAAGCTTTCTTT.

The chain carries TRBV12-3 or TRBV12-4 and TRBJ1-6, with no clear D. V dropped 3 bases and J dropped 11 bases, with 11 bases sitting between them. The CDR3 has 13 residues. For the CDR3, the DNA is TGTGCCAGCAGTTTTTCCGGCGCGGCACCCCTCCACTTT. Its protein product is CASSFSGAAPLHF.

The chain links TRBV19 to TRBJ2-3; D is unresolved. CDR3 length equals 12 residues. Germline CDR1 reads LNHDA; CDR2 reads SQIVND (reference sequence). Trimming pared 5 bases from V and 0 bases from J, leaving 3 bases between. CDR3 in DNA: TGTGCCAGTAGTCGGAGCACAGATACGCAGTATTTT. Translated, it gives CASSRSTDTQYF.

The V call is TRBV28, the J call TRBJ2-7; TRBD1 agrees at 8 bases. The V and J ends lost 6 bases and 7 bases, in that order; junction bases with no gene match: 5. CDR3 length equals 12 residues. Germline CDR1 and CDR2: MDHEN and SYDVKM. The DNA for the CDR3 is TGTGCCAGCAGCCGCGGACAGGGAGAGCAGTACGTC. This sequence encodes CASSRGQGEQYV.

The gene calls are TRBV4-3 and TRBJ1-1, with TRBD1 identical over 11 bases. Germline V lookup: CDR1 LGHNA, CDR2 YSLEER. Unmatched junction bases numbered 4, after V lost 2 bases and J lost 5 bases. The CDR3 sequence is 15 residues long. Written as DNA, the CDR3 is TGCGCCAGCAGCCAAAGAGGGACAGGGGGAACTGAAGCTTTCTTT. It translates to CASSQRGTGGTEAFF.

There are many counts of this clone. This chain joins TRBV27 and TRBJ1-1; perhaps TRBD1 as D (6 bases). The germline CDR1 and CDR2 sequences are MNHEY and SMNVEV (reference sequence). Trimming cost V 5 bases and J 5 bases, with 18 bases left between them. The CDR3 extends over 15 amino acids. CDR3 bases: TGTGCCAGCAGTGTGGACACCCCAGGGGTTACTGAAGCTTTCTTT. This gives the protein CASSVDTPGVTEAFF.

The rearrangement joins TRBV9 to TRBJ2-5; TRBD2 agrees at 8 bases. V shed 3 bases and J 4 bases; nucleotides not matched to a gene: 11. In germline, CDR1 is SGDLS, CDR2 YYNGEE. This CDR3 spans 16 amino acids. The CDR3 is CASSALGTGGAETQYF. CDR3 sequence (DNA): TGTGCCAGCAGCGCCCTGGGGACGGGGGGGGCAGAGACCCAGTACTTC.